These 24 T cell receptor beta chains share one sample of origin, sequenced in a study of human T cells and chemical hapten exposure. Time point: patch test 2, 6 weeks after DPC sensitization. Treatment in this sample: therapeutic diphenylcyclopropenone sensitization with weekly scalp DPC. Total RNA was extracted from unfractionated whole blood. TCRdb reanalysed the RACE reads using MiXCR and keeps one entry per CDR3 protein. The sample has roughly 42,000 distinct CDR3 sequences; 8.5% to 10% are singletons. The sample here was whole blood, taken in connection with sensitization to the hapten diphenylcyclopropenone (DPC). These receptors came from a woman aged 25 to 39 with alopecia areata. Some clones in this sample may be carry-over from other donors' samples.

The chain recombines TRBV7-9 with TRBJ2-7, with D perhaps TRBD1 (6 bases). V dropped 5 bases and J dropped 3 bases, with 14 bases sitting between them. CDR3 length: 14 residues. Germline V gene data show CDR1 as SEHNR and CDR2 as FQNEAQ (reference sequence). The CDR3, as DNA: TGTGCCAGCAGCCCGTGGGACAAAGACTACGAGCAGTACTTC. Translation gives CASSPWDKDYEQYF.

In this sample, this clonotype turned up a few times. The V call is TRBV5-1, the J call TRBJ1-2; D ambiguous. Germline lookup yields CDR1 SGHRS and CDR2 YFSETQ. The ends were cut back, 1 base at V and 8 bases at J, with 15 bases in the middle. CDR3 length: 14 residues. DNA for the CDR3: TGCGCCAGCAGCTTGTGGCTCTCGGAGGAGGGCTACACCTTC. Amino acids: CASSLWLSEEGYTF.

The rearrangement uses TRBV9 and TRBJ1-5; no clear D gene. CDR1 and CDR2 from the germline V gene are SGDLS and YYNGEE. Between the trimmed V and J ends, which lost 0 bases and 3 bases, there was a span of 4 bases. The CDR3 covers 13 residues. The CDR3 DNA reads as TGTGCCAGCAGCGTAGCCCCCAATCAGCCCCAGCATTTT. This translates into CASSVAPNQPQHF.

This clonotype came up a few times. The chain employs TRBV6-5 and TRBJ2-5; TRBD2 matches at 11 bases. Germline V gene lookup returns CDR1 MNHEY and CDR2 SVGAGI. V was pared by 6 bases and J by 5 bases, with 8 bases of the junction left unmatched. This CDR3 has 15 amino acids. CDR3 in DNA: TGTGCCAGCAGCCGACCTAGCGGGGGGAAGGAGACCCAGTACTTC. This sequence encodes CASSRPSGGKETQYF.

This clonotype occurred a few times. The chain is built from TRBV27 and TRBJ2-7; D gene uncertain. Trimming took off 0 bases at V and 7 bases at J, with 4 bases between the two ends. The germline CDR1 and CDR2 sequences are MNHEY and SMNVEV (reference sequence). The CDR3 runs 11 residues. The CDR3 nucleotides are TGTGCCAGCAGTTTATCCGTTGAGCAGTACTTC. Residues: CASSLSVEQYF.

This clonotype was seen a handful of times. The chain joins TRBV20-1 to TRBJ2-5, with D unresolved. Germline V gene data show CDR1 as DFQATT and CDR2 as SNEGSKA (reference sequence). The V gene lost 3 bases and the J gene lost 7 bases, with 9 bases spanning the gap. CDR3 size: 11 residues. The CDR3 sequence: CSASDLSTQYF. DNA of the CDR3: TGCAGTGCTAGTGACCTCTCGACCCAGTACTTC.

This clonotype was observed a handful of times. The rearrangement joins TRBV28 to TRBJ2-1, with D possibly matching TRBD1 (5 bases). V gave up 1 base and J gave up 0 bases, with 7 bases separating them. This CDR3 contains 15 residues. The V gene's germline CDR1 is MDHEN and CDR2 SYDVKM. CDR3 nucleotides: TGTGCCAGCAGTTTATCAGGGCCCTCCTACAATGAGCAGTTCTTC. It specifies CASSLSGPSYNEQFF.

This clonotype appeared a few times. The J gene is TRBJ1-1, the V gene TRBV5-6; no definite D call. Germline lookup yields CDR1 SGHDT and CDR2 YYEEEE. The germline V and J ends were trimmed by 4 bases and 0 bases, with 13 bases remaining between them. The CDR3 has 15 residues. CDR3 nucleotides: TGTGCCAGCAGCGCCGGCGCGGGGTTGAACACTGAAGCTTTCTTT. Protein: CASSAGAGLNTEAFF. The complete variable domain, with remaining parts taken from reference TRBV5-6 and TRBJ1-1, reads DAGVTQSPTHLIKTRGQQVTLRCSPKSGHDTVSWYQQALGQGPQFIFQYYEEEERQRGNFPDRFSGHQFPNYSSELNVNALLLGDSALYLCASSAGAGLNTEAFFGQGTRLTVV.

At least ten counts were recorded for this clonotype. V usage is TRBV12-3 or TRBV12-4 and J usage is TRBJ1-4; TRBD1 aligns across 8 bases. V was clipped by 6 bases and J by 3 bases; unmatched bases: 3. This CDR3 region has 14 residues. CDR3 in amino acids: CASSPTGANEKLFF. The CDR3 DNA follows: TGTGCCAGCAGCCCGACAGGGGCTAATGAAAAACTGTTTTTT.

This clonotype turned up a few times. The J gene is TRBJ2-7, the V gene TRBV6-2 or TRBV6-3; D not resolved. Between the trimmed V and J ends, which lost 6 bases and 6 bases, there was a span of 21 bases. The CDR3 extends over 15 amino acids. Germline-derived CDR1 and CDR2 are MNHEY and SVGEGT. The CDR3 DNA follows: TGTGCCAGCAGCCGCTGGTCCCAAAGGGCTTGCGAGCAGTACTTC. Residues: CASSRWSQRACEQYF.

The table lists this clonotype with many counts. The chain couples TRBV14 to TRBJ1-2, with D possibly being TRBD1 (6 bases). The V gene lost 1 base and the J gene lost 2 bases, with 11 bases spanning the gap. Germline CDR1 SGHDN, CDR2 FVKESK. The CDR3 is 15 amino acids. In DNA, the CDR3 is TGTGCCAGCAGCCAAGCACAGGGAACCAACTATGGCTACACCTTC. Its translation: CASSQAQGTNYGYTF.

In its sample, this clonotype was seen many times. CDR3 protein: CASSRQTSGNTIYF. As DNA, the CDR3 is TGTGCCAGCAGTCGACAGACCTCTGGAAACACCATATATTTT. J is TRBJ1-3 and V is TRBV12-3 or TRBV12-4; D may be TRBD1 (5 bases). Trimming left V 5 bases short and J 0 bases short, with 8 bases between. The CDR3 runs 14 residues.

At least ten counts were recorded for this clonotype. The rearrangement uses TRBV10-3 and TRBJ1-6; D gene ambiguous. The CDR3 spans 14 residues. Per the germline V gene, CDR1 is ENHRY and CDR2 is SYGVKD. V was trimmed by 4 bases and J by 5 bases, leaving 9 bases between them. As DNA, the CDR3 is TGTGCCATCAGTGGTCAGGCCAATAATTCACCCCTCCACTTT. Its protein is CAISGQANNSPLHF.

This clonotype was seen more than once but under ten times. V gene TRBV6-4 combines with J gene TRBJ2-1, with 10 bases identical to TRBD2. V gave up 3 bases and J gave up 4 bases; unmatched junction bases: 0. Germline values: CDR1 MRHNA, CDR2 SNTAGT. This CDR3 has 14 residues. The CDR3 here is CASSDSGGYNEQFF. As DNA, the CDR3 is TGTGCCAGCAGTGATAGCGGGGGGTACAATGAGCAGTTCTTC.

This clonotype was found many times. The chain employs TRBV3-1 and TRBJ2-7; a weak D match, TRBD1 (6 bases). The V end lost 1 base, the J end lost 3 bases, and 7 bases lay between the germline ends. The CDR3 extends over 13 amino acids. CDR1 LGHDT and CDR2 YNNKEL come from the germline V gene (reference sequence). Here the CDR3 DNA reads TGTGCCAGCAGCCAAGTAGGGGGCTACGAGCAGTACTTC. It is translated as CASSQVGGYEQYF.

This rearrangement joins TRBV9 to TRBJ1-6; no clear D. This CDR3 spans 12 amino acids. Trimming removed 4 bases at V and 6 bases at J, with 5 bases between. Looked up from germline, CDR1 is SGDLS and CDR2 is YYNGEE. The CDR3 nucleotides are TGTGCCAGCAGCCGGGGTAATTCACCCCTCCACTTT. Protein sequence: CASSRGNSPLHF.

In its sample, this clonotype was seen a few times. The chain uses TRBV28 and TRBJ1-1; perhaps TRBD1 as D (5 bases). The ends were cut back, 3 bases at V and 4 bases at J, with 18 bases in the middle. This CDR3 is built from 16 residues. Germline V gene sequence: CDR1 MDHEN, CDR2 SYDVKM. The CDR3 coding sequence is TGTGCCAGCAGTTTCCCGGCAGGGAGGTGGGGCACTGAAGCTTTCTTT. Translating gives CASSFPAGRWGTEAFF.

This clonotype showed up many times. The CDR3 reads CASSQNLQGRTDTQYF. For the CDR3, the DNA is TGTGCCAGCAGCCAAAATCTACAGGGGCGCACAGATACGCAGTATTTT. The chain has TRBV4-2 and TRBJ2-3; the match to TRBD1 covers 7 bases. CDR3 length: 16 residues. CDR1 and CDR2 (germline): LGHNA, YNFKEQ. The V gene end was trimmed by 2 bases and the J gene end by 1 base; junction bases not matched to a gene: 6.

The sample holds many counts of this clonotype. V gene TRBV10-3 combines with J gene TRBJ2-1, with 8 bases aligning to TRBD1. The CDR3 length is 15 residues. Germline loops: CDR1 ENHRY, CDR2 SYGVKD. Trimming at V came to 10 bases and at J to 5 bases, leaving 13 bases not matched to a gene. The CDR3 region is CATRTPPDRDNEQFF. CDR3 in DNA: TGTGCCACCCGAACCCCGCCGGACAGGGACAATGAGCAGTTCTTC.

CDR3 sequence reads: CSTRTFALPEAFF. Here the CDR3 DNA reads TGCAGCACCAGGACTTTTGCGTTACCTGAAGCTTTCTTT. This chain joins TRBV29-1 and TRBJ1-1; D not resolved. Germline assignment: CDR1 SQVTM and CDR2 ANQGSEA. The CDR3 runs 13 residues. V shed 8 bases and J shed 6 bases, with 19 bases lying between them.

This clonotype was picked up a small number of times. The chain carries TRBV12-3 or TRBV12-4 and TRBJ2-2; 12 bases fit TRBD2. Germline trimming cut 3 bases from V and 0 bases from J; bases unmatched to any gene: 2. This CDR3 contains 17 residues. The CDR3 here is CASSFTSGGPNTGELFF. The DNA of the CDR3 is TGTGCCAGCAGTTTTACTAGCGGGGGGCCGAACACCGGGGAGCTGTTTTTT.

This clonotype has just a few counts. The rearrangement links TRBV2 to TRBJ2-6, with 10 bases aligning to TRBD2. V shed 6 bases and J 4 bases; nucleotides not matched to a gene: 18. The CDR3 length is 20 residues. Germline V lookup: CDR1 SNHLY, CDR2 FYNNEI. CDR3 protein: CASRPRLAGFGSGGANVLTF. The CDR3 bases are TGTGCCAGCAGACCTAGACTAGCGGGCTTTGGCTCCGGAGGGGCCAACGTCCTGACTTTC.

This clonotype was observed a handful of times. This chain uses TRBV5-5 with TRBJ2-3; 12 bases are a match to TRBD2. Trimming cost V 7 bases and J 9 bases; bases outside gene matches: 12. The CDR3 extends over 15 amino acids. Germline V lookup: CDR1 SGHKS, CDR2 YYEKEE (reference sequence). CDR3 bases: TGTGCCAGCCATCCGACTAGCGGGGGTCCGGGGACGCAGTATTTT. This encodes CASHPTSGGPGTQYF.

This clonotype was seen ten or more times. This sequence joins TRBV6-4 and TRBJ1-5; D might be TRBD1 (6 bases). Germline assignment: CDR1 MRHNA and CDR2 SNTAGT. V dropped 6 bases and J dropped 3 bases, with 9 bases sitting between them. The CDR3 spans 13 residues. The CDR3 is CASSPGDNQPQHF. In nucleotides, the CDR3 is TGTGCCAGCAGCCCAGGGGACAATCAGCCCCAGCATTTT.